Included here is one TCR beta chain sequence, with context. Mismatch with germline at one junction end may stem from a read error. The data originate from a study of blood T cell repertoires in COVID-19. Across the whole study: PBMCs, B-cell-depleted T cells, or T cells provided the cDNA or gDNA that made up the material.

Germline CDR1 reads SGHRS; CDR2 reads YFSETQ. This CDR3 has 13 residues. In the authors' methods: How many nucleated cells were present was estimated from reference gene primer amplification. The table came from immunoSEQ multiplex PCR; TCRdb's copy has only in-frame clones and leaves some out. The V and J calls and clone size were taken over from that table, and D and trimming were inferred from the DNA. This table has 210,000 or so clones, 84% appearing once. The V call is TRBV5-1, the J call TRBJ1-5; possible D gene TRBD1, 5 bases. This TCR derives from a woman over 75 with active or convalescent COVID-19. Specimen: peripheral blood. The CDR3 nucleotides are TGCGCCCGCAGCTTGGGGGGGGGACAGCCCCAGCATTTT. Its translation: CARSLGGGQPQHF.